One and the same sample provided the 8 T cell receptor beta chains below, sequenced in a study of T cells in Graves' hyperthyroidism and ophthalmopathy. Amplified TCR beta CDR3 regions came from RNA transcripts. Initially, a first-round RT-PCR of the TCR CDR3 employed the HTBI primer set. One entry per CDR3 protein, called by TCRdb with MiXCR from the multiplex PCR reads. The data contain approximately 710,000 distinct CDR3 sequences, approximately 15% of them singletons. Sample: blood. These receptors were collected from a man aged 50-59 years with Graves' hyperthyroidism.

This clonotype occurred a few times. J is TRBJ2-1 and V is TRBV28; D is ambiguous. The V and J ends lost 6 bases and 2 bases respectively, with 11 bases between them. Germline CDR1 and CDR2: MDHEN and SYDVKM. This CDR3 comprises 14 residues. The CDR3 reads CASRPESAYNEQFF. CDR3 nucleotide sequence: TGTGCCAGCAGGCCCGAAAGCGCCTACAATGAGCAGTTCTTC.

This clonotype was seen at least ten times. The chain links TRBV27 to TRBJ1-5; unclear D gene. The CDR3 consists of 15 residues. V lost 6 bases, J lost 4 bases, and 16 bases lay in between. Germline-derived CDR1 and CDR2 are MNHEY and SMNVEV (reference sequence). The CDR3 sequence is CASSSRQDRNQPQHF. CDR3 DNA: TGTGCCAGCAGCTCCCGACAAGACCGTAATCAGCCCCAGCATTTT.

A few counts support this clonotype. A much bigger clone sits one base away, suggesting this may be a read error. V and J are TRBV30 and TRBJ2-7; 7 bases are shared with TRBD2. CDR3 length equals 12 residues. Germline V gives CDR1 GTSNPN, CDR2 SVGIG (reference sequence). The CDR3: CAWRGGTYERYF. As DNA, the CDR3 is TGTGCCTGGAGGGGAGGGACCTACGAGCGGTACTTC.

This clonotype was seen repeatedly, ten times or more. The V and J genes are TRBV7-9 and TRBJ1-5; 7 bases fit TRBD1. CDR1 and CDR2 from the germline V gene are SEHNR and FQNEAQ (reference sequence). The CDR3 is 15 amino acids. The trim removed 4 bases at V and 7 bases at J, leaving 10 bases unmatched. The CDR3 nucleotides read TGTGCCAGCAGCTCGTCGGACCAGGGGGGACAGCCCCAGCATTTT. Translation: CASSSSDQGGQPQHF.

The sample holds many counts of this clonotype. V usage is TRBV10-3 and J usage is TRBJ2-7; TRBD1 agrees at 8 bases. CDR1 is ENHRY and CDR2 is SYGVKD in the germline V gene. The CDR3 runs 14 residues. V was pared by 2 bases and J by 3 bases, with 3 bases of the junction left unmatched. DNA for the CDR3: TGTGCCATCAGTGAGGTCGACAGGGGCTACGAGCAGTACTTC. As protein: CAISEVDRGYEQYF.

This clonotype occurred a few times. The chain is built from TRBV3-1 and TRBJ2-7; TRBD2 aligns across 11 bases. CDR3 length: 16 amino acids. Per germline, CDR1 LGHDT and CDR2 YNNKEL (reference sequence). The ends lost 6 bases at V and 5 bases at J; junction bases unmatched: 12. CDR3 region: CASSRMTSGNPHEQYF. In nucleotides, the CDR3 is TGTGCCAGCAGTCGGATGACTAGCGGGAATCCCCACGAGCAGTACTTC.

With regard to this clonotype: The germline gene is not matched at one end of the junction; a read error may be the cause. The chain uses TRBV10-2 and TRBJ1-5, with 8 bases fitting TRBD1. Germline loops: CDR1 WSHSY, CDR2 SAAADI. There are 16 residues in the CDR3. CDR3 nucleotide sequence: TGCGCCAGCACTGAGGACAGGGCCGATAGCAATCAGCCCCAGCATTTT. It specifies CASTEDRADSNQPQHF.

This clonotype has more than one count but fewer than ten. The J gene is TRBJ2-2, the V gene TRBV9, with 14 bases aligning to TRBD2. Looked up from germline, CDR1 is SGDLS and CDR2 is YYNGEE. The trim removed 4 bases at V and 8 bases at J, leaving 7 bases unmatched. CDR3 length: 16 amino acids. The CDR3 nucleotides are TGTGCCAGCAGCCTGGAGGGACTAGCGGGAGCGGGGGAGCTGTTTTTT. It encodes CASSLEGLAGAGELFF. Full variable domain (outside the CDR3, taken from reference TRBV9 and TRBJ2-2): DSGVTQTPKHLITATGQRVTLRCSPRSGDLSVYWYQQSLDQGLQFLIQYYNGEERAKGNILERFSAQQFPDLHSELNLSSLELGDSALYFCASSLEGLAGAGELFFGEGSRLTVL.